This T cell receptor beta chain was recovered during a study of neurological immune-mediated disorders. Stated time point: longitudinal time-point 2. TCRdb ran MiXCR on the 5' RACE reads and lists one entry per CDR3 protein. This sample has 70,000 to 95,000 distinct CDR3 sequences, with less than 15% found just once. This clonotype was observed at least ten times. Specimen: PBMCs. This clonotype was sampled from a female donor with HTLV-1-associated myelopathy (HAM/TSP).

The CDR3 region is CASSPSFTGTAYYEQYF. The CDR3 nucleotides are TGTGCCAGCAGTCCAAGCTTTACGGGGACAGCCTACTACGAGCAGTACTTC. The chain has TRBV3-1 and TRBJ2-7, with 7 bases that match TRBD1. The CDR3 has 17 amino acids. V was pared by 6 bases and J by 3 bases, with 17 bases of the junction left unmatched. Germline CDR1 is LGHDT and CDR2 is YNNKEL (reference sequence).